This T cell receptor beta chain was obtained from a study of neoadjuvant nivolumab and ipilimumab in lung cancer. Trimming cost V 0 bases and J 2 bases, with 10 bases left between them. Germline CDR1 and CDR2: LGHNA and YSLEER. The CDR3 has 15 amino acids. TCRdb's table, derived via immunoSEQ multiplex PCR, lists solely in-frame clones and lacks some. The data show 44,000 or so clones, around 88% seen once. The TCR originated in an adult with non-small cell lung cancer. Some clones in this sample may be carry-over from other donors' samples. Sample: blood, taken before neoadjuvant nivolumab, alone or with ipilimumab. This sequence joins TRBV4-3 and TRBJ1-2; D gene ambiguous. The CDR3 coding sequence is TGCGCCAGCAGCCAAGATGGAGCGGGGAACTATGGCTACACCTTC. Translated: CASSQDGAGNYGYTF.